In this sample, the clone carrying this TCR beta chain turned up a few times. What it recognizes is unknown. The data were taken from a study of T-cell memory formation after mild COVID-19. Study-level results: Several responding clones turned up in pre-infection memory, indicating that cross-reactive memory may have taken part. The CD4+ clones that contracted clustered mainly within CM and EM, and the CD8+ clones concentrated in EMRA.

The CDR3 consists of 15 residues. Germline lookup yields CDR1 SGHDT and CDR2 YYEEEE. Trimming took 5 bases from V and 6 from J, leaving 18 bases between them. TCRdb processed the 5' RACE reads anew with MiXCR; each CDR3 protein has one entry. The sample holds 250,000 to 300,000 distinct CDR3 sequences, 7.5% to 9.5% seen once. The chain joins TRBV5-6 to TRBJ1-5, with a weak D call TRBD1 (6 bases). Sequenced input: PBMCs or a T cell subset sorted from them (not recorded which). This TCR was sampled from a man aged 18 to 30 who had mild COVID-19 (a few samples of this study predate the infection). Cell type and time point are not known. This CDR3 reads CASSSAGGAGQPQHF. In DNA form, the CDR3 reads TGTGCCAGCAGTTCAGCGGGGGGGGCAGGTCAGCCCCAGCATTTT. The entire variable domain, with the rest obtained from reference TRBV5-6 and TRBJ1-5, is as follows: DAGVTQSPTHLIKTRGQQVTLRCSPKSGHDTVSWYQQALGQGPQFIFQYYEEEERQRGNFPDRFSGHQFPNYSSELNVNALLLGDSALYLCASSSAGGAGQPQHFGDGTRLSIL.